This TCR beta chain was observed in a study of T-cell reconstitution after alpha-beta-depleted transplantation in children. This clonotype was recorded many times. TCRbeta library construction was performed incorporating unique molecular identifiers. MiXCR, run by TCRdb on the PCR reads, gives a single entry per CDR3 protein. The sample records about 180,000 distinct CDR3 sequences, around 10% being singletons. This sequence was found in a boy between 2 and 10 years old with acute myeloid leukemia, due to receive a stem cell transplant. Sequenced here: PBMCs, sampled before TCRalphabeta/CD19-depleted stem cell transplant.

The CDR3 DNA reads as TGTGCCAGCAGCTACCTGGGGGCCCGGGATCAGCCCCAGCATTTT. Translation: CASSYLGARDQPQHF. The rearrangement links TRBV5-6 to TRBJ1-5; a possible D gene is TRBD1 (6 bases). The CDR3 consists of 15 residues. V was cut by 3 bases and J by 5 bases, with 15 bases left in between. Germline V gene sequence: CDR1 SGHDT, CDR2 YYEEEE.